This T cell receptor beta chain derives from a study of CD8 T cells in ankylosing spondylitis (dated by TCRdb to the late 2010s). Regarding the study in general: To find TCR variants linked to disease, the study profiled T cell receptor beta repertoires in ankylosing spondylitis patients and healthy donors. In total, the full study cohort was made up of 110 or so healthy donors and about two dozen ankylosing spondylitis patients. Peripheral blood was sampled, and synovial fluid was additionally collected from ankylosing spondylitis patients.

Points the paper makes about the study in general: Some motif variants were previously reported in synovial fluid and blood of reactive arthritis patients, suggesting common disease-initiation mechanisms. A TCR beta motif of several highly homologous amino acid variants appeared characteristic of blood from ankylosing spondylitis patients. The disease-linked clones were reported as significantly enriched in matched synovial fluid samples from ankylosing spondylitis patients. The disease-linked clones had a CD8+ phenotype and were found at relatively low frequencies in peripheral blood.

Note on this clonotype: It lacks a known antigen. No much larger clone is present one base from it, and per-base qualities are unavailable.

This sample was sequenced with an Illumina HiSeq 2500. Quantitative 5'-RACE with molecular barcodes was used to prepare TCR beta libraries. As for the original processing: To identify disease-linked TCR variants, a new computational method was used, one built on a probabilistic model of VDJ rearrangement. In-frame beta chains were kept once TCRdb had trimmed the public reads at Q25 with fastp and called clones with MiXCR. Every distinct CDR3 protein forms one entry, paired with its most common genes and DNA. The V and J calls shown here were made by TCRdb, not taken from the authors' results. The sample data list a few hundred thousand distinct CDR3 sequences, and approximately 20% of these were observed just once. 16% of the sample comes from the top ten. The junction shows trimming of 5 bases on V and 3 bases on J, and the gene matches do not reach 21 bases of it. Based on the germline V gene, the CDR1 and CDR2 sequences are SGHAT and FQNNGV. The CDR3, cysteine through phenylalanine, is 21 amino acids long. Of all the DNA, just the CDR3 is kept, 63 bases in frame from base 1.

The sequence was collected from a male donor with ankylosing spondylitis. The sequencing sample was made of blood, either unsorted or a sorted T cell fraction (not recorded which). This sequence uses TRBV11-2 and TRBJ2-1, with 11 middle bases fitting TRBD2. The sequence in DNA is TGTGCCAGCAGCAGCGTCTGGGGGGCGAGAGTAGGGACTAGCGGCTACAATGAGCAGTTCTTC. The encoded protein is CASSSVWGARVGTSGYNEQFF.